The 3 T cell receptor beta chains below come from one sample, sequenced in a study of T-cell memory formation after mild COVID-19. TCRdb re-called the 5' RACE reads through MiXCR, storing one row per CDR3 protein. This table holds around 320,000 distinct CDR3 sequences, around 28% found once. The specimen was PBMCs or a T cell subset sorted from them (not recorded which). Every receptor here comes from an adult woman who had mild COVID-19 (a few samples of this study predate the infection). Cell type and time point are not known.

There are a few counts of this clonotype. This chain uses TRBV11-2 with TRBJ2-1; 7 bases match TRBD1. From germline, CDR1 is SGHAT and CDR2 FQNNGV. V trimming: 5 bases; J trimming: 4 bases; junction bases outside the gene matches: 11. There are 16 residues in the CDR3. The DNA of the CDR3 is TGTGCCAGCAGCCTTTCTCCAGGGGGACCATACAATGAGCAGTTCTTC. This translates into CASSLSPGGPYNEQFF.

A few counts support this clonotype. The chain carries TRBV5-5 and TRBJ1-5; no reliable D call. The germline CDR1 and CDR2 sequences are SGHKS and YYEKEE (reference sequence). The CDR3 loop spans 15 amino acids. The V and J ends lost 0 bases and 0 bases respectively, with 7 bases between them. As DNA, the CDR3 is TGTGCCAGCAGCTTGGCCAGATTTAGCAATCAGCCCCAGCATTTT. Translated: CASSLARFSNQPQHF.

This chain uses TRBV11-3 with TRBJ2-7; 7 bases map to TRBD1. The CDR3 consists of 13 residues. Germline values: CDR1 SGHNT, CDR2 YENEEA. The ends lost 5 bases at V and 3 bases at J; junction bases unmatched: 4. The CDR3 DNA is TGTGCCAGCAGCCCTACAGGGGTCTACGAGCAGTACTTC. Its translation is CASSPTGVYEQYF.